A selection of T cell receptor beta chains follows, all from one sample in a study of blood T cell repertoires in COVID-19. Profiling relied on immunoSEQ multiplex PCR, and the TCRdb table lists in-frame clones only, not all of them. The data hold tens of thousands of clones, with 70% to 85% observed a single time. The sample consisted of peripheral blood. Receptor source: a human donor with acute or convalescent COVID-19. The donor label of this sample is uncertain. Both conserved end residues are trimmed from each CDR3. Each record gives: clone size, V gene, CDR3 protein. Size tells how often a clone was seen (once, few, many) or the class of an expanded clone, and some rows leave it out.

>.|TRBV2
ASVRDNGNTIY
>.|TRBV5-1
ASSSTPRGSTDTQY
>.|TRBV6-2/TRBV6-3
ASSYENRGYT
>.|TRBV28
ASSGWFVTSGGYEQY
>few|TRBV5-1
ASSLQREFAGELF
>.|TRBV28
ASSAPGGGHYGYT
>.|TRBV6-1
ASSEGGNNEQF
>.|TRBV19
ASMGGAAGANVLT
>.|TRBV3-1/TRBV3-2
ASSQDRVGSGNTIY
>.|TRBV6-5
ASSPNPFDKQY
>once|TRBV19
ASRNRQGGRNTEAF
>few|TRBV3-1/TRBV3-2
ASSQVGRSTDEAF
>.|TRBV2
ASSGTSGSYNEQF
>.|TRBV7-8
ASSLSTNWRGVGETQY
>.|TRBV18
ASFSGLNQPQH
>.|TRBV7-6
ASSLEGGDSWNSYEQY
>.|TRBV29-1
SLAGGGDTQY
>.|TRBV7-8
ASSLVGGSSYNEQF
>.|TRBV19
ASIGTSGPRGNEQF
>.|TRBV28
ASSPLNLSGEKLF
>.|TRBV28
ASSGGRVYGYT
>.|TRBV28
ASSLGRTNEAF
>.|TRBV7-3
ASSSGTGQETQY
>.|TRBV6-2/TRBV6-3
ASSSVQGAYEQY
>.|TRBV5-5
ASSLNGRISNYGYT
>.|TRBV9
ASSAGLAQETQY
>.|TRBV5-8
ASSLGEGVGGETQY
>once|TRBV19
ASSLSRQGGEKLF
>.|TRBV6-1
ASSDTSRGWNHGYT
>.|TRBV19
ASSIGRGDTQY
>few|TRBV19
ASSTLASHLDTQY
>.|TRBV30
AWSTVRTRAYEQY
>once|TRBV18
ASSPTSTNRGGT
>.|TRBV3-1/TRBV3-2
ASSQAGLAYEQY
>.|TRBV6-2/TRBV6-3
ASSFRQGSGGMNEQF
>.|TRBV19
ASSIVVGLAGGRYNEQF
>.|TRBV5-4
ASSVQGIVPGNTIY
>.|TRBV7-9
ASSFGQLANYGYT
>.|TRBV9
ASSVGPGGRSPLH
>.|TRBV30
AWEEGKFVRNTGELF
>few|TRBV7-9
ASSFLAGFRPEQF
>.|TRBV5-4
ASSLGQQKETQY